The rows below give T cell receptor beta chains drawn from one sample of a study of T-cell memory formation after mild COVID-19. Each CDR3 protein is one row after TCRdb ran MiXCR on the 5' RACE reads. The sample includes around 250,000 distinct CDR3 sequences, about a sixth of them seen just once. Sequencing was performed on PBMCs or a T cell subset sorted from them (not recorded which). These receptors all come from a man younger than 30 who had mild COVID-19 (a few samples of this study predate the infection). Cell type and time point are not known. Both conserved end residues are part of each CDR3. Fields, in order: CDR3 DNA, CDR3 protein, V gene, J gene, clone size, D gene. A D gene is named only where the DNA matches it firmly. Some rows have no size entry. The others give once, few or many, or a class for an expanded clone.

TGTGCCAGCGGACTGATCTACGAGCAGTACTTC	CASGLIYEQYF	TRBV12-3/TRBV12-4	TRBJ2-7	.	.
TGCGCCAGCAGCCAGGGGGGGTACCAAGAGACCCAGTACTTC	CASSQGGYQETQYF	TRBV4-3	TRBJ2-5	few	TRBD2
TGTGCCAGCAGTGACGTCCAGGGGAGTCCTGAAGCTTTCTTT	CASSDVQGSPEAFF	TRBV2	TRBJ1-1	few	.
TGTGCCAGCAGTTATAGCGGACACACAGATACGCAGTATTTT	CASSYSGHTDTQYF	TRBV6-2/TRBV6-3	TRBJ2-3	.	.
TGTGCCAGCAGCTTAGGAGGGACAGGGGCGGGCTATGGCTACACCTTC	CASSLGGTGAGYGYTF	TRBV7-2	TRBJ1-2	few	TRBD1
TGTGCCAGCAGTACCCACTACGAGCAGTACTTC	CASSTHYEQYF	TRBV12-3/TRBV12-4	TRBJ2-7	few	.
TGCGCCAGCAGGAGGGAGATGGTCACCGGGGAGCTGTTTTTT	CASRREMVTGELFF	TRBV5-1	TRBJ2-2	few	.
TGCGCCAGCAGCCAAGGCGGACGGGGACTAGCGGGGTATGAGCAGTACTTC	CASSQGGRGLAGYEQYF	TRBV4-1	TRBJ2-7	few	TRBD2
TGCAGTGCTATTCGGAGGGACAGGGGCACAGATACGCAGTATTTT	CSAIRRDRGTDTQYF	TRBV20-1	TRBJ2-3	.	TRBD1
TGCAGTGCTGGGACTAGCGGGGGGAGCCAGAGGGAGACCCAGTACTTC	CSAGTSGGSQRETQYF	TRBV20-1	TRBJ2-5	few	TRBD2
TGCGCCAGCAGCCAAGATTGGCTCACCACTCAGCCCCAGCATTTT	CASSQDWLTTQPQHF	TRBV4-1	TRBJ1-5	.	.
TGTGCCAGCAGCCAATCCACAGGGCATCAGCCCCAGCATTTT	CASSQSTGHQPQHF	TRBV3-1	TRBJ1-5	.	.